This entry concerns a single T cell receptor beta chain. Vbeta (60) and Jbeta (13) primers were used in the PCR. The assay was immunoSEQ multiplex PCR, and TCRdb's table has in-frame clones only and misses some. The data show some 130,000 clones, roughly 62% seen once. CDR3 length: 22 amino acids. J gave up 4 bases and V 5 bases, and 24 bases lay outside the gene matches. The germline V gene has CDR1 SGHTA and CDR2 FQGTGA. This record comes from a study of cytomegalovirus exposure and HLA in healthy donors. Overall study context: Across a few hundred genotyped donors, approximately 81% landed in the Caucasian-associated ancestry cluster.

This receptor was obtained from a man aged 30 to 45 in good health and CMV-seropositive. The V and J genes are TRBV7-3 and TRBJ2-1; 12 bases line up with TRBD2. Input material: PBMCs. CDR3 sequence reads: CASSKRTGLKTSGSVGYNEQFF. The CDR3 nucleotides read TGTGCCAGCAGCAAGAGGACAGGGCTGAAGACTAGCGGGAGCGTCGGGTACAATGAGCAGTTCTTC.